This T cell receptor (beta chain) was identified during a study of radiotherapy plus CTLA-4 blockade in lung cancer. Details on this clone: As yet, its antigen is unknown.

TCRdb's copy holds only in-frame clones and misses some; the assay was immunoSEQ multiplex PCR. Here the sample spans 120,000 or so clones, approximately 90% being singletons. Study results and limitations: Radiotherapy was combined with ipilimumab, and tumor-derived TCR clones then expanded in blood. Increased serum interferon-beta after radiation also reportedly predicted response strongly.

Germline-derived CDR1 and CDR2 are GTSNPN and SVGIG (reference sequence). Trimming shortened V by 3 bases and J by 0 bases, and 14 bases separated the two germline ends. This CDR3 has 15 residues. Focal radiation plus CTLA-4 blockade with ipilimumab was given to patients with chemo-refractory metastatic non-small-cell lung cancer. This clonotype was obtained from a human donor with non-small cell lung cancer that progressed on radiotherapy plus ipilimumab. The sequencing here drew on peripheral blood, taken from a patient treated with radiotherapy plus ipilimumab. The V and J genes are TRBV30 and TRBJ1-1; weak D call: TRBD1 (5 bases). CDR3 amino acids: CAWRRVDIMNTEAFF. DNA of the CDR3: TGTGCCTGGAGAAGAGTGGACATTATGAACACTGAAGCTTTCTTT.